The 25 T cell receptor beta chains reported below all come from one sample, sequenced in a study of T cells in Graves' hyperthyroidism and ophthalmopathy. RNA transcripts yielded amplified TCR beta CDR3 regions. HTBI primers were used for first-round RT-PCR of the TCR CDR3. TCRdb passed the multiplex PCR reads through MiXCR, listing each CDR3 protein once. Of 300,000 to 400,000 distinct CDR3 sequences listed, roughly 20% are singletons. Specimen: blood. The source is a woman aged 50 to 65 with Graves' hyperthyroidism.

This chain joins TRBV5-4 and TRBJ2-2, with D perhaps given as TRBD1 or TRBD2 (6 bases each). There are 16 residues in the CDR3. Per germline, CDR1 SGHNT and CDR2 YYREEE (reference sequence). V lost 1 base, J lost 6 bases, and 16 bases lay in between. CDR3 region: CASSLQQGGVSGELFF. As DNA, the CDR3 is TGTGCCAGCAGCTTGCAACAGGGAGGAGTTTCCGGGGAGCTGTTTTTT. Using reference TRBV5-4 and TRBJ2-2 for the parts outside the CDR3, the full variable domain is ETGVTQSPTHLIKTRGQQVTLRCSSQSGHNTVSWYQQALGQGPQFIFQYYREEENGRGNFPPRFSGLQFPNYSSELNVNALELDDSALYLCASSLQQGGVSGELFFGEGSRLTVL.

This clonotype was seen ten or more times. This chain joins TRBV28 and TRBJ1-2; 11 bases line up with TRBD1. The CDR3 contains 15 residues. Unmatched junction bases numbered 5, after V lost 4 bases and J lost 4 bases. Germline CDR1 reads MDHEN; CDR2 reads SYDVKM. CDR3 nucleotides: TGTGCCAGCAGTTCCCCGGGACAGGGGGTCTATGGCTACACCTTC. Its protein product is CASSSPGQGVYGYTF.

This clonotype was found many times. This chain joins TRBV7-8 and TRBJ2-1; 13 bases agree with TRBD2. Germline CDR1 is SGHVS and CDR2 is FQNEAQ. V lost 5 bases and J lost 9; bases outside the gene matches: 7. The CDR3 runs 15 residues. This CDR3 reads CASSTGTSGTAEQFF. The CDR3 region has the DNA TGTGCCAGCAGCACCGGGACTAGCGGGACGGCTGAGCAGTTCTTC.

This clonotype was observed a handful of times. The chain recombines TRBV30 with TRBJ1-3; the D is unclear. CDR1 GTSNPN and CDR2 SVGIG come from the germline V gene (reference sequence). This CDR3 spans 14 amino acids. Trimming removed 2 bases at V and 0 bases at J, with 8 bases between. The CDR3 is CAWSTANSGNTIYF. CDR3 DNA: TGTGCCTGGAGTACAGCAAACTCTGGAAACACCATATATTTT.

V usage is TRBV5-5 and J usage is TRBJ2-5, with D tentatively TRBD2 (7 bases). Trimming took 2 bases from V and 1 from J, leaving 12 bases between them. CDR1 SGHKS and CDR2 YYEKEE come from the germline V gene (reference sequence). CDR3 length: 15 amino acids. CDR3 region: CASSFGGGLQETQYF. CDR3 coding DNA: TGTGCCAGCAGCTTCGGCGGGGGCCTCCAAGAGACCCAGTACTTC.

DNA of the CDR3: TGTGCCAGCAGCTCTAGCGGGGGGGCCGTAGAGACCCAGTACTTC. Protein: CASSSSGGAVETQYF. V is TRBV11-2 and J is TRBJ2-5; 12 bases align to TRBD2. With 4 bases clipped from V and 4 bases from J, the junction kept 4 bases outside the gene matches. The CDR3 is 15 amino acids. The germline CDR1 and CDR2 sequences are SGHAT and FQNNGV.

This clonotype has a count of ten or more. The rearrangement links TRBV13 to TRBJ2-3; TRBD1 matches at 9 bases. CDR1 is PRHDT and CDR2 is FYEKMQ in the germline V gene (reference sequence). The J segment lost 6 bases and the V segment lost 4 bases, leaving 8 bases of the junction unmatched. CDR3 length equals 15 residues. This chain's CDR3 is CASSYRDRGVDTQYF. Written as DNA, the CDR3 is TGTGCCAGCAGCTATCGTGACAGGGGGGTTGATACGCAGTATTTT.

The table lists this clonotype with a few counts. This chain links TRBV6-1 with TRBJ2-5, with D perhaps matching TRBD2 (6 bases). The CDR3 runs 13 residues. Per the germline V gene, CDR1 is MNHNS and CDR2 is SASEGT. Trimming shortened V by 5 bases and J by 5 bases, and 12 bases separated the two germline ends. CDR3 nucleotide sequence: TGTGCCAGCAGTTGGAGGGCCCGGGAGACCCAGTACTTC. Its translation: CASSWRARETQYF.

This clonotype was picked up a small number of times. V and J are TRBV29-1 and TRBJ2-5, with 7 bases fitting TRBD2. Germline CDR1 is SQVTM and CDR2 is ANQGSEA. The CDR3 length is 15 residues. V was pared by 4 bases and J by 5 bases, with 13 bases of the junction left unmatched. As DNA, the CDR3 is TGCAGCGTTGGTCTCACGGCGGGGGTGGGGGAGACCCAGTACTTC. It encodes CSVGLTAGVGETQYF.

A word on this clonotype: With a much larger clone just one base away, this may be a read error. CDR3 sequence reads: CASSYRSNQPQHF. In nucleotides, the CDR3 is TGTGCCAGCAGTTACAGGAGCAATCAGCCCCAGCATTTT. The chain has TRBV6-9 and TRBJ1-5; no clear D gene. V was clipped by 3 bases and J by 1 base, with 4 bases between them. Germline lookup yields CDR1 MNHGY and CDR2 SVAAGI. CDR3 length: 13 residues.

V and J are TRBV18 and TRBJ1-4, with D possibly matching TRBD1 (5 bases). The germline V gene encodes CDR1 KGHSH and CDR2 LQKENI. The CDR3 is 15 residues long. Trimming stripped 3 bases from V and 3 bases from J, with 11 bases between. DNA of the CDR3: TGTGCCAGCTCACCGGCGGGGGACTCTAATGAAAAACTGTTTTTT. Translating gives CASSPAGDSNEKLFF.

The sample holds many counts of this clonotype. The V and J genes are TRBV7-9 and TRBJ2-1, with 7 bases lining up with TRBD2. CDR1 and CDR2 (germline): SEHNR, FQNEAQ (reference sequence). This CDR3 is built from 15 residues. V was pared by 1 base and J by 4 bases, with 4 bases of the junction left unmatched. The CDR3 sequence is CASSLVSSGYNEQFF. The DNA for the CDR3 is TGTGCCAGCAGCTTAGTCTCTAGCGGATACAATGAGCAGTTCTTC.

The chain joins TRBV30 to TRBJ2-7, with TRBD2 matching over 8 bases. Trimming took 3 bases from V and 1 from J; bases not matched to a gene: 11. Germline V gives CDR1 GTSNPN, CDR2 SVGIG (reference sequence). This CDR3 has 16 residues. CDR3 loop: CAWRGRVLAGSYEQYF. The CDR3 nucleotides are TGTGCCTGGAGGGGAAGGGTGCTAGCGGGTTCCTACGAGCAGTACTTC.

This clonotype was counted between two and nine times. V and J are TRBV15 and TRBJ2-3; 8 bases agree with TRBD1. The junction had 9 bases not matched to a gene; V was cut back by 0 bases and J by 4 bases. The CDR3 extends over 17 amino acids. Germline CDR1 LNHNV, CDR2 YYDKDF (reference sequence). The chain's CDR3 is CATSRDPSTGVADTQYF. CDR3 nucleotides: TGTGCCACCAGCAGAGACCCCTCGACAGGGGTGGCAGATACGCAGTATTTT.

This clonotype was observed a few times. This rearrangement joins TRBV29-1 to TRBJ1-2; D unresolved. CDR3 size: 13 residues. Germline values: CDR1 SQVTM, CDR2 ANQGSEA. V gave up 6 bases and J gave up 8 bases, with 19 bases separating them. The CDR3 is CSVDDDGGGGYTF. CDR3 bases: TGCAGCGTGGATGATGACGGAGGAGGGGGCTACACCTTC.

In its sample, this clonotype was seen many times. This chain joins TRBV2 and TRBJ2-1; D unresolved. This CDR3 spans 14 amino acids. V lost 4 bases and J lost 7, with 14 bases in between. The germline V gene encodes CDR1 SNHLY and CDR2 FYNNEI. The CDR3 bases are TGTGCCAGCAGTGTGGTAGGCCAGATTAATGAGCAGTTCTTC. As protein: CASSVVGQINEQFF.

A note on this clonotype: A clone one base away is much larger, so this may be a read error. The chain uses TRBV2 and TRBJ2-7; D might be TRBD2 (5 bases). V lost 6 bases, J lost 9 bases, and 12 bases lay in between. CDR1 is SNHLY and CDR2 is FYNNEI in the germline V gene. The CDR3 length is 11 residues. CDR3 protein: CASRETRGQYF. CDR3 nucleotides: TGTGCCAGCAGGGAGACTCGGGGGCAGTACTTC.

As for this clonotype: One junction end does not reproduce the germline sequence, and a read error may be involved. The chain couples TRBV10-3 to TRBJ2-3; D gene unclear. Germline CDR1 reads ENHRY; CDR2 reads SYGVKD. This CDR3 is built from 13 residues. Here the CDR3 reads CAISAAASDAQYF. CDR3 DNA: TGTGCCATCAGTGCGGCAGCTTCAGATGCGCAGTATTTT.

Worth noting for this clonotype: A read error may be the cause here, since a much bigger clone is one base away. V and J are TRBV12-3 or TRBV12-4 and TRBJ2-7, with 7 bases that match TRBD1. The CDR3 totals 14 residues. The CDR3 spells CAGSVTTGSYEQYF. DNA of the CDR3: TGTGCCGGCAGTGTTACGACAGGGTCCTACGAGCAGTACTTC.

V usage is TRBV10-1 and J usage is TRBJ2-1; weak D call: TRBD1 (5 bases). V was cut by 11 bases and J by 4 bases, with 12 bases left in between. This CDR3 has 12 residues. Germline CDR1 is WNHNN and CDR2 is SYGVQD (reference sequence). The CDR3 DNA reads TGCGCCCAGCACAGGCAGTACAATGAGCAGTTCTTC. Residues: CAQHRQYNEQFF.

As DNA, the CDR3 is TGTGCCAGCAGCCCCCGGACAGGCCCGGGGACCGGGGAGCTGTTTTTT. It translates to CASSPRTGPGTGELFF. The J gene is TRBJ2-2, the V gene TRBV13, with 7 nucleotides matching TRBD1. From germline, CDR1 is PRHDT and CDR2 FYEKMQ (reference sequence). V was pared by 5 bases and J by 5 bases, with 11 bases of the junction left unmatched. The CDR3 has 16 residues.

The table lists this clonotype with many counts. The chain links TRBV20-1 to TRBJ2-7; D perhaps matches TRBD2 (7 bases). Germline V CDR1 and CDR2: DFQATT, SNEGSKA (reference sequence). The CDR3 consists of 15 residues. Trimming cost V 0 bases and J 6 bases, with 18 bases left between them. CDR3 sequence reads: CSARERGGPTGEQYF. The CDR3 DNA sequence: TGCAGTGCTAGAGAAAGGGGGGGGCCAACTGGCGAGCAGTACTTC.

The chain carries TRBV27 and TRBJ2-2; 7 positions agree with TRBD1. The CDR3 loop spans 16 amino acids. Germline V gives CDR1 MNHEY, CDR2 SMNVEV (reference sequence). The V gene end was trimmed by 6 bases and the J gene end by 3 bases; junction bases not matched to a gene: 10. The CDR3 loop reads CASSDIGGTDTGELFF. The CDR3 DNA sequence: TGTGCCAGCAGCGATATAGGGGGCACTGACACCGGGGAGCTGTTTTTT.

This clonotype was counted at least ten times. The gene calls are TRBV20-1 and TRBJ1-1; unclear D gene. Germline loops: CDR1 DFQATT, CDR2 SNEGSKA (reference sequence). With 6 bases removed from V and 1 base from J, the gap between germline ends came to 6 bases. The CDR3 covers 11 residues. CDR3 loop: CSASENTEAFF. CDR3 in DNA: TGCAGTGCCAGTGAGAACACTGAAGCTTTCTTT.

The V and J genes are TRBV7-8 and TRBJ1-4, with TRBD1 as a possible D gene (5 bases). Germline assignment: CDR1 SGHVS and CDR2 FQNEAQ. Trimming cost V 1 base and J 8 bases, with 14 bases left between them. This CDR3 is built from 15 residues. CDR3 sequence (DNA): TGTGCCAGCAGCTTAGGATTCAGGGTAGGGGAAAAACTGTTTTTT. Translating gives CASSLGFRVGEKLFF.